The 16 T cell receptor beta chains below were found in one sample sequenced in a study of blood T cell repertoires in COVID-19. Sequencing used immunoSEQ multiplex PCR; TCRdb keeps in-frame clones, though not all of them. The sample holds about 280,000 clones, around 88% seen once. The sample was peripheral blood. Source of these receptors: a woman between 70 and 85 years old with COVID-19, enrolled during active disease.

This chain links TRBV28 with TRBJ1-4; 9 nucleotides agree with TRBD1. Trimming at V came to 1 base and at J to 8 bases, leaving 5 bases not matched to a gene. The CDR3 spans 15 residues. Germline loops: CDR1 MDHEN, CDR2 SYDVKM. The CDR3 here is CASSLSDRGGEKLFF. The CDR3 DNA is TGTGCCAGCAGTTTATCGGACAGGGGAGGGGAAAAACTGTTTTTT.

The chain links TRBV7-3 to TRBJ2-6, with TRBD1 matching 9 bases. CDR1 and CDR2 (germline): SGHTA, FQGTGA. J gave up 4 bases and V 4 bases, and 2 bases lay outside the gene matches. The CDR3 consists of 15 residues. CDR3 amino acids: CASSYTGGGANVLTF. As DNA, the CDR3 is TGTGCCAGCAGCTACACAGGGGGCGGGGCCAACGTCCTGACTTTC.

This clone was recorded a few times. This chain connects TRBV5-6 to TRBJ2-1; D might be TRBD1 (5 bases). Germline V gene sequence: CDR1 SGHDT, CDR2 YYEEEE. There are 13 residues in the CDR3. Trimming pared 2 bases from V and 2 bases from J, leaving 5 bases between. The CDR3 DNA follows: TGTGCCAGCAGCTTACAGGCCTACAATGAGCAGTTCTTC. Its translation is CASSLQAYNEQFF.

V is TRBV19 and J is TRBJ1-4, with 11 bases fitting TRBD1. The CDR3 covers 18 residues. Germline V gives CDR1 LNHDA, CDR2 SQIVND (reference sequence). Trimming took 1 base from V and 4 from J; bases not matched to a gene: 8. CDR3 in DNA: TGTGCCAGTAGTATAGGGACAGGGGGCGCGACTATTAATGAAAAACTGTTTTTT. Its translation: CASSIGTGGATINEKLFF.

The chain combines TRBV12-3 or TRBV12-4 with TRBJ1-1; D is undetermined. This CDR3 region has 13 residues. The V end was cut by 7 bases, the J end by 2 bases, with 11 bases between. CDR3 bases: TGTGCCAGCACTGGACGACTAAACACTGAAGCTTTCTTT. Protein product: CASTGRLNTEAFF.

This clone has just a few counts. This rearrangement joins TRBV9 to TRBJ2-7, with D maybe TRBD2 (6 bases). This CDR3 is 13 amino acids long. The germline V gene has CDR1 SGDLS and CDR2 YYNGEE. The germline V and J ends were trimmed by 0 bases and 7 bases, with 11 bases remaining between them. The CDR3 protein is CASSVGTTGEQYF. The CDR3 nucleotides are TGTGCCAGCAGCGTAGGGACTACGGGGGAGCAGTACTTC.

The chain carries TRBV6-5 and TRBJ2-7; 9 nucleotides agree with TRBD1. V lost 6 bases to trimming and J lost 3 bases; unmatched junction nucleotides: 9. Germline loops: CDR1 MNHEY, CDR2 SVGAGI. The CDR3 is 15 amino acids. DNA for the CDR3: TGTGCCAGCAGATATCTACAGGGGGCTCACTACGAGCAGTACTTC. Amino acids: CASRYLQGAHYEQYF.

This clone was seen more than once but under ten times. CDR3 amino acids: CASSLVLGSVTDTQYF. CDR3 sequence (DNA): TGTGCCAGCAGCTTGGTACTAGGGTCGGTCACAGATACGCAGTATTTT. The chain has TRBV5-6 and TRBJ2-3; the D gene is possibly TRBD2 (5 bases). The CDR3 contains 16 residues. V lost 0 bases to trimming and J lost 2 bases, with 13 bases between them. Germline V CDR1 and CDR2: SGHDT, YYEEEE.

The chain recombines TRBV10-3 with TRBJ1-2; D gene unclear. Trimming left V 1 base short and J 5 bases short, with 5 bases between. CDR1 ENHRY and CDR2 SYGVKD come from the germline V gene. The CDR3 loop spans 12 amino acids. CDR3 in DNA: TGTGCCATCAGTGAGTTTCAGTATGGCTACACCTTC. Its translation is CAISEFQYGYTF.

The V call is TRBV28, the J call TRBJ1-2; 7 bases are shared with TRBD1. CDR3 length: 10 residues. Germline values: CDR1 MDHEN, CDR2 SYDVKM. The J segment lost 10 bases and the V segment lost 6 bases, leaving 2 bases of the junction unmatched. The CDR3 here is CASRKGAYTF. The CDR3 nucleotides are TGTGCCAGCAGAAAGGGGGCCTACACCTTC.

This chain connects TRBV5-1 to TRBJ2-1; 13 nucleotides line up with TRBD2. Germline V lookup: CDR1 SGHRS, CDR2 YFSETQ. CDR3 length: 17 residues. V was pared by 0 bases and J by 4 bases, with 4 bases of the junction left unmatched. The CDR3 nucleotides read TGCGCCAGCAGCTTGGGACTAGCGGGGGGACTTTACAATGAGCAGTTCTTC. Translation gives CASSLGLAGGLYNEQFF.

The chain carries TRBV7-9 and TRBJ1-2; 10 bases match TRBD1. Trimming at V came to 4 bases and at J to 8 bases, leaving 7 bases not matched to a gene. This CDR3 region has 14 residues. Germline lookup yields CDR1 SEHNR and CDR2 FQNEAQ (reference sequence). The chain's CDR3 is CASSSRQGAEGYTF. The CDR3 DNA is TGTGCCAGCAGCTCGAGACAGGGGGCGGAGGGCTACACCTTC.

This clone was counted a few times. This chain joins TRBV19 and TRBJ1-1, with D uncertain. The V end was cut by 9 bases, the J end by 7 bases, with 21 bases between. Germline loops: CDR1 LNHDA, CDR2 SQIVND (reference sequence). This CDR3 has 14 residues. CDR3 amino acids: CASRTLRGGREAFF. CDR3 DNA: TGTGCCAGCAGAACGTTACGGGGAGGCCGTGAAGCTTTCTTT.

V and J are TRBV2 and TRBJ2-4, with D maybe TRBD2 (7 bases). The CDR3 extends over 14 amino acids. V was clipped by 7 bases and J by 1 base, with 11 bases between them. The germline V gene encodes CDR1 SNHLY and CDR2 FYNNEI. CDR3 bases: TGTGCCAGCAAGGAGGGGGGGGCCAAAAACATTCAGTACTTC. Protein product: CASKEGGAKNIQYF.

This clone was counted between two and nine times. This chain's CDR3 is CASSPGQGDYGYTF. The DNA for the CDR3 is TGTGCCAGCAGCCCGGGACAGGGCGACTATGGCTACACCTTC. The chain links TRBV9 to TRBJ1-2; 9 bases line up with TRBD1. CDR3 length: 14 amino acids. Germline lookup yields CDR1 SGDLS and CDR2 YYNGEE. V was pared by 4 bases and J by 3 bases, with 4 bases of the junction left unmatched.

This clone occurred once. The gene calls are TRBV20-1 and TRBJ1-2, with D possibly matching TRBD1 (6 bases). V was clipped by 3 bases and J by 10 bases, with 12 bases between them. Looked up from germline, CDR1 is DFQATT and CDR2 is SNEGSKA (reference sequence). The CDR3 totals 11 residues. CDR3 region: CSASLGHFYTF. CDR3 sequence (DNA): TGCAGTGCTAGTTTGGGACACTTCTACACCTTC.